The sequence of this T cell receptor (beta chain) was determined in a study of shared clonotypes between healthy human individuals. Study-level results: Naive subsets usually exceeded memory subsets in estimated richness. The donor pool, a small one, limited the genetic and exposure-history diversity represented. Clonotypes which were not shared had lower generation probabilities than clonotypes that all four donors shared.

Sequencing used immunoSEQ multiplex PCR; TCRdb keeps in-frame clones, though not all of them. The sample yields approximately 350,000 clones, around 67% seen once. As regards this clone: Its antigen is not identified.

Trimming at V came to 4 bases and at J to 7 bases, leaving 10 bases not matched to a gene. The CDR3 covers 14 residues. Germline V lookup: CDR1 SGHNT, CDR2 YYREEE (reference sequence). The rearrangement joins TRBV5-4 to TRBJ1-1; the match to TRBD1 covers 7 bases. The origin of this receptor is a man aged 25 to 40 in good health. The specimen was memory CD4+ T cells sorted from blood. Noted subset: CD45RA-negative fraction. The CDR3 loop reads CASSELTGYGEAFF. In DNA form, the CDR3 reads TGTGCCAGCAGCGAGTTGACAGGGTATGGTGAAGCTTTCTTT. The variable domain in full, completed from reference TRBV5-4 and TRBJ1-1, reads ETGVTQSPTHLIKTRGQQVTLRCSSQSGHNTVSWYQQALGQGPQFIFQYYREEENGRGNFPPRFSGLQFPNYSSELNVNALELDDSALYLCASSELTGYGEAFFGQGTRLTVV.